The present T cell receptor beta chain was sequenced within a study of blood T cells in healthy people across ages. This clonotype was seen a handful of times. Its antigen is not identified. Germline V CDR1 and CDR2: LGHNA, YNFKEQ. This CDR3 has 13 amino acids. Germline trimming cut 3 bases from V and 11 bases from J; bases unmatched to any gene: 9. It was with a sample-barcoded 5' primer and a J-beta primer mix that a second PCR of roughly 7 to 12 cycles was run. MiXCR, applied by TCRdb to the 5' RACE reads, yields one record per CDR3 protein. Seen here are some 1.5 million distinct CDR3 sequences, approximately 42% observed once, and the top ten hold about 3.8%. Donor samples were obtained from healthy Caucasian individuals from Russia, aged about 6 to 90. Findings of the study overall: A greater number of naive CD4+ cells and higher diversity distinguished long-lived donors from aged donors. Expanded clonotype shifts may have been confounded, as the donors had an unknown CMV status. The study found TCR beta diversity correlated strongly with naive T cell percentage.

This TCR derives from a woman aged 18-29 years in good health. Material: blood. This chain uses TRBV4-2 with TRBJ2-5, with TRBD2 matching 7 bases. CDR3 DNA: TGTGCCAGCAGCCACGGACTAGACAATGAGCAGTACTTC. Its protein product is CASSHGLDNEQYF.